The clone carrying this T cell receptor beta chain was picked up a small number of times. The data originate from a study of cytomegalovirus exposure and HLA in healthy donors. Vbeta (60) and Jbeta (13) primers were used in the PCR. Sequencing used immunoSEQ multiplex PCR; TCRdb keeps in-frame clones, though not all of them. The sample has some 120,000 clones; 80% to 90% are singletons. This CDR3 region has 13 residues. Germline V gene sequence: CDR1 MDHEN, CDR2 SYDVKM. The V end lost 6 bases, the J end lost 3 bases, and 12 bases lay between the germline ends. This chain uses TRBV28 with TRBJ2-7, with D possibly TRBD1 on 6 matching bases. Sample: PBMCs. The TCR originated in a woman aged 40-49 years in good health and CMV-seropositive. This chain's CDR3 is CASSLRTDYEQYF. In DNA form, the CDR3 reads TGTGCCAGCAGCCTCCGGACAGACTACGAGCAGTACTTC.